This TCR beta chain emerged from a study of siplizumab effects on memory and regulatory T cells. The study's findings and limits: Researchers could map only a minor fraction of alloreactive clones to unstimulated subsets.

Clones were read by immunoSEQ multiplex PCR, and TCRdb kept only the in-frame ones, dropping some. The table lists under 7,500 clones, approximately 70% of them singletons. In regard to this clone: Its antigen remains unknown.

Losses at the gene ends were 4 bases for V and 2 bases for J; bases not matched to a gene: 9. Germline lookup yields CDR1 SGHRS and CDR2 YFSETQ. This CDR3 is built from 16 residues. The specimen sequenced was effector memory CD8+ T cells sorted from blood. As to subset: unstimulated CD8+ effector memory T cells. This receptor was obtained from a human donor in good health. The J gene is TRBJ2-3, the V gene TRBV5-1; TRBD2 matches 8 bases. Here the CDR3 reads CASSRPERGPTDTQYF. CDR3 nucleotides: TGCGCCAGCAGCCGTCCCGAGCGGGGGCCCACAGATACGCAGTATTTT. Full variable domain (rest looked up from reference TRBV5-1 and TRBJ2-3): KAGVTQTPRYLIKTRGQQVTLSCSPISGHRSVSWYQQTPGQGLQFLFEYFSETQRNKGNFPGRFSGRQFSNSRSEMNVSTLELGDSALYLCASSRPERGPTDTQYFGPGTRLTVL.